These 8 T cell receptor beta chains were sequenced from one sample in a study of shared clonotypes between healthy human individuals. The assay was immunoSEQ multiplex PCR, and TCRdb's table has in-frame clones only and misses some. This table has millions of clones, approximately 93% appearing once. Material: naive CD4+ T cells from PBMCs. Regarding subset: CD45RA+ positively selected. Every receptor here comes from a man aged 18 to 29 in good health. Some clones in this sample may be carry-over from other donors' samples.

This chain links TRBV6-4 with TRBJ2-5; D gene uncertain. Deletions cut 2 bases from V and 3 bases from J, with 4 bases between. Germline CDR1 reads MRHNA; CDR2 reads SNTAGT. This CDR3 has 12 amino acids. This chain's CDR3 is CASSDRKETQYF. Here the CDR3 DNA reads TGTGCCAGCAGTGACAGGAAAGAGACCCAGTACTTC.

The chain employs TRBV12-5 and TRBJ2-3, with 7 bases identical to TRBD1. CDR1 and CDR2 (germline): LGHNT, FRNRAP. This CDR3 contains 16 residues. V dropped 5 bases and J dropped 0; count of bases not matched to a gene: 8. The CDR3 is CASGTGQAASTDTQYF. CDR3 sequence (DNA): TGTGCTAGTGGTACAGGACAGGCCGCTAGCACAGATACGCAGTATTTT.

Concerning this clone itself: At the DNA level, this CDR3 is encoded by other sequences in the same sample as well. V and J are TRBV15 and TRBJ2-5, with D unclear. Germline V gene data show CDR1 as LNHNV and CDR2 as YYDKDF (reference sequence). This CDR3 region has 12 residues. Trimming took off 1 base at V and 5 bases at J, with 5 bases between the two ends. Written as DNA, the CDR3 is TGTGCCACCAGCAGAGGTAGGGAGACCCAGTACTTC. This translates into CATSRGRETQYF.

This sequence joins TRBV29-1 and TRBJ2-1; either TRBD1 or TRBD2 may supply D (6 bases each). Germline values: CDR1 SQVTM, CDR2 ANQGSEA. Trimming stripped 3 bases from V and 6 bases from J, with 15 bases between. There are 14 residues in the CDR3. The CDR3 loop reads CSVDVRDKGNEQFF. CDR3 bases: TGCAGCGTTGACGTGCGGGACAAGGGCAATGAGCAGTTCTTC.

CDR3 DNA sequence: TGCAGCGTTCGGGACAGGGCAACTCAGCCCCAGCATTTT. Amino acid sequence: CSVRDRATQPQHF. The chain joins TRBV29-1 to TRBJ1-5; 9 bases match TRBD1. After removal of 5 bases from V and 6 bases from J, the junction contained 5 bases not matched to a gene. CDR3 length equals 13 residues. CDR1 is SQVTM, CDR2 ANQGSEA, per germline. Full variable domain (remainder filled in from reference TRBV29-1 and TRBJ1-5): SAVISQKPSRDICQRGTSLTIQCQVDSQVTMMFWYRQQPGQSLTLIATANQGSEATYESGFVIDKFPISRPNLTFSTLTVSNMSPEDSSIYLCSVRDRATQPQHFGDGTRLSIL.

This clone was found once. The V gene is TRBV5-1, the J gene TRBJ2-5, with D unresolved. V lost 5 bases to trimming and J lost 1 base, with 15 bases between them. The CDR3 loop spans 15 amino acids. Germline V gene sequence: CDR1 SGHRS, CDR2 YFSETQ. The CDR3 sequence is CASSTQSRTQETQYF. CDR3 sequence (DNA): TGCGCCAGCAGTACACAAAGCAGGACCCAAGAGACCCAGTACTTC. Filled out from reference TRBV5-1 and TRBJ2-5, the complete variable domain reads KAGVTQTPRYLIKTRGQQVTLSCSPISGHRSVSWYQQTPGQGLQFLFEYFSETQRNKGNFPGRFSGRQFSNSRSEMNVSTLELGDSALYLCASSTQSRTQETQYFGPGTRLLVL.

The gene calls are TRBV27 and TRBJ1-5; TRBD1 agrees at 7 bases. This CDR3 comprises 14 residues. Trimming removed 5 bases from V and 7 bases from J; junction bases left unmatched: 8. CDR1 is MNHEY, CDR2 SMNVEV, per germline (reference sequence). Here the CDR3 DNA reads TGTGCCAGCAGTGTCCACAGGGGATTACAGCCCCAGCATTTT. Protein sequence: CASSVHRGLQPQHF.

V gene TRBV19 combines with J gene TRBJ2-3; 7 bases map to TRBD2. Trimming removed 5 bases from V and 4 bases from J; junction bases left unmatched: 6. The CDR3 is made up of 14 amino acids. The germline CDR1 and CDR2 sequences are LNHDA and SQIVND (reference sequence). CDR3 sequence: CASSLAGEADTQYF. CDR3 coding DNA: TGTGCCAGTAGTCTGGCGGGAGAGGCAGATACGCAGTATTTT. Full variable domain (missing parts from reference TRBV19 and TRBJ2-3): DGGITQSPKYLFRKEGQNVTLSCEQNLNHDAMYWYRQDPGQGLRLIYYSQIVNDFQKGDIAEGYSVSREKKESFPLTVTSAQKNPTAFYLCASSLAGEADTQYFGPGTRLTVL.